The 29 T cell receptor beta chains listed next were all sequenced from one sample in a study of T cells after yellow fever vaccination. TCRdb reanalysed the 5' RACE reads using MiXCR and keeps one entry per CDR3 protein. The sample yields 500,000 to 700,000 distinct CDR3 sequences, 15% to 20% seen once. The sample here was PBMCs, taken 15 days after the yellow fever booster vaccination. These receptors all stem from a young man who received the YFV17D yellow fever vaccine.

This clonotype was counted a few times. This rearrangement joins TRBV20-1 to TRBJ2-7; TRBD1 or TRBD2 may be the D gene (5 bases each). Germline CDR1 is DFQATT and CDR2 is SNEGSKA (reference sequence). V lost 6 bases, J lost 0 bases, and 15 bases lay in between. The CDR3 spans 14 residues. Written as DNA, the CDR3 is TGCAGTGCGACAAAAGGGGAGACCTCCTACGAGCAGTACTTC. Its protein product is CSATKGETSYEQYF.

This clonotype has more than one count but fewer than ten. The chain recombines TRBV5-1 with TRBJ2-7; 12 bases match TRBD1. Germline values: CDR1 SGHRS, CDR2 YFSETQ. The CDR3 runs 15 residues. V lost 4 bases and J lost 7; bases outside the gene matches: 9. As DNA, the CDR3 is TGCGCCAGCAGCACTCCGGGACAGGGGGCCGGTGAGCAGTACTTC. Encoded protein: CASSTPGQGAGEQYF.

This clonotype turned up a few times. The CDR3 DNA follows: TGTGCCAGCAGCCAAGACTGGACTAGCGGGAGAAGCCAGTACTTC. This translates into CASSQDWTSGRSQYF. The V and J genes are TRBV3-1 and TRBJ2-5, with TRBD2 matching 13 bases. The CDR3 sequence is 15 residues long. After removal of 0 bases from V and 10 bases from J, the junction contained 5 bases not matched to a gene. CDR1 is LGHDT, CDR2 YNNKEL, per germline (reference sequence).

The chain carries TRBV7-6 and TRBJ2-7; maybe TRBD1 (6 bases). The length of the CDR3 is 14 residues. Trimming took 7 bases from V and 5 from J, leaving 18 bases between them. Germline values: CDR1 SGHVS, CDR2 FNYEAQ. Written as DNA, the CDR3 is TGTGCCAGCACCCTTACGGAACAGGGCCACGAGCAGTACTTC. It codes for CASTLTEQGHEQYF.

The V gene is TRBV10-3, the J gene TRBJ2-3; TRBD2 is a possible D gene (5 bases). The germline V gene has CDR1 ENHRY and CDR2 SYGVKD. V gave up 10 bases and J gave up 2 bases, with 19 bases separating them. The CDR3 is made up of 15 amino acids. The CDR3 sequence is CATSKLAATTDTQYF. CDR3 nucleotide sequence: TGTGCCACCTCGAAGCTAGCTGCCACCACAGATACGCAGTATTTT.

This clonotype was counted only a few times. The V and J genes are TRBV5-5 and TRBJ2-7; D not resolved. In germline, CDR1 is SGHKS, CDR2 YYEKEE (reference sequence). The CDR3 spans 15 residues. V lost 0 bases to trimming and J lost 0 bases, with 10 bases between them. This chain's CDR3 is CASSLGLRSSYEQYF. CDR3 sequence (DNA): TGTGCCAGCAGCTTGGGTTTGCGGAGCTCCTACGAGCAGTACTTC.

This clonotype was observed a handful of times. V and J are TRBV5-1 and TRBJ2-3; TRBD2 agrees at 13 bases. This CDR3 has 18 residues. Germline V gene lookup returns CDR1 SGHRS and CDR2 YFSETQ. V was clipped by 4 bases and J by 3 bases; unmatched bases: 11. DNA for the CDR3: TGCGCCAGCAGCCTTATCTGGACTAGCGGGAGTCCTACAGATACGCAGTATTTT. It codes for CASSLIWTSGSPTDTQYF.

V usage is TRBV5-1 and J usage is TRBJ2-1, with D possibly being TRBD1 (7 bases). Germline V gene data show CDR1 as SGHRS and CDR2 as YFSETQ. V dropped 5 bases and J dropped 0 bases, with 15 bases sitting between them. The CDR3 runs to 16 residues. The CDR3 nucleotides are TGCGCCAGCAGGGAGGGGGCCACAAGCTCCTACAATGAGCAGTTCTTC. Its translation: CASREGATSSYNEQFF.

The J gene is TRBJ2-2, the V gene TRBV7-8; TRBD2 aligns across 11 bases. The CDR3 runs 17 residues. CDR1 and CDR2 (germline): SGHVS, FQNEAQ. The V gene end was trimmed by 3 bases and the J gene end by 1 base; junction bases not matched to a gene: 4. CDR3 sequence reads: CASSLQTSGVNTGELFF. DNA of the CDR3: TGTGCCAGCAGCTTGCAGACTAGCGGGGTGAACACCGGGGAGCTGTTTTTT.

The chain is built from TRBV4-3 and TRBJ2-1; no clear D. Germline V lookup: CDR1 LGHNA, CDR2 YSLEER. The CDR3 covers 14 residues. The ends were cut back, 5 bases at V and 5 bases at J, with 13 bases in the middle. The CDR3 reads CASSSNLLNNEQFF. The CDR3 nucleotides are TGCGCCAGCAGCTCTAACTTACTGAACAATGAGCAGTTCTTC.

The CDR3 sequence is CASSLAAGLAGDYEQYF. The CDR3 DNA is TGTGCCAGCAGTTTAGCGGCTGGACTAGCGGGAGACTACGAGCAGTACTTC. This chain joins TRBV12-3 or TRBV12-4 and TRBJ2-7; TRBD2 agrees at 13 bases. With V trimmed by 0 bases and J by 3 bases, 5 bases remained unmatched. This CDR3 contains 17 residues.

This clonotype was counted only a few times. The genes are TRBV20-1 and TRBJ2-3; 8 positions match TRBD1. The CDR3 totals 14 residues. CDR1 and CDR2 (germline): DFQATT, SNEGSKA (reference sequence). With V trimmed by 6 bases and J by 4 bases, 9 bases remained unmatched. The CDR3 region is CSAGRTGLSDTQYF. The CDR3 bases are TGCAGTGCGGGACGGACAGGGTTGTCAGATACGCAGTATTTT.

This clonotype was seen a few times. The chain couples TRBV18 to TRBJ2-3; D may be TRBD2 (6 bases). Germline loops: CDR1 KGHSH, CDR2 LQKENI. This CDR3 is built from 13 residues. Trimming pared 6 bases from V and 5 bases from J, leaving 12 bases between. CDR3 loop: CASSSTGEDTQYF. Written as DNA, the CDR3 is TGTGCCAGCTCCTCGACGGGGGAAGATACGCAGTATTTT.

V and J are TRBV11-2 and TRBJ2-7, with 7 bases identical to TRBD2. The germline V gene encodes CDR1 SGHAT and CDR2 FQNNGV. CDR3 length: 15 amino acids. The ends lost 2 bases at V and 4 bases at J; junction bases unmatched: 8. In DNA, the CDR3 is TGTGCCAGCAGCTTATTCCGGGGACTATCATACGAGCAGTACTTC. Encoded protein: CASSLFRGLSYEQYF.

This clonotype was observed a handful of times. The rearrangement links TRBV12-3 or TRBV12-4 to TRBJ2-1; D not certain. This CDR3 is 15 amino acids long. V shed 6 bases and J shed 3 bases, with 15 bases lying between them. The CDR3 is CASSPRLRSYNEQFF. Here the CDR3 DNA reads TGTGCCAGCAGCCCCCGGCTAAGGAGCTACAATGAGCAGTTCTTC.

This CDR3 is CASSSSRSGNTQYF. The DNA for the CDR3 is TGTGCCAGCAGCTCCTCACGTTCGGGAAATACGCAGTATTTT. V and J are TRBV7-2 and TRBJ2-3; D perhaps matches TRBD2 (5 bases). Germline CDR1 SGHTA, CDR2 FQGNSA. The V and J ends lost 4 bases and 7 bases respectively, with 15 bases between them. The CDR3 is made up of 14 amino acids.

The chain couples TRBV20-1 to TRBJ2-1, with 9 bases matching TRBD2. CDR1 is DFQATT and CDR2 is SNEGSKA in the germline V gene (reference sequence). V shed 2 bases and J 5 bases; nucleotides not matched to a gene: 4. The CDR3 has 14 residues. CDR3 residues: CSARIAGVHNEQFF. CDR3 in DNA: TGCAGTGCTAGAATAGCGGGAGTACACAATGAGCAGTTCTTC.

Of note for this clonotype: Because it lacks the conserved phenylalanine or tryptophan at the end, this CDR3 is likely a read error. The chain has TRBV6-2 or TRBV6-3 and TRBJ2-7; D is unclear. Per germline, CDR1 MNHEY and CDR2 SVGEGT. The CDR3 contains 14 residues. Between the trimmed V and J ends, which lost 0 bases and 4 bases, there was a span of 10 bases. CDR3 protein: CASSYSELIYEQYL. DNA for the CDR3: TGTGCCAGCAGTTACTCCGAGCTGATTTACGAGCAGTACTTA.

This clonotype was observed a handful of times. The chain is built from TRBV7-8 and TRBJ2-1; 10 nucleotides align to TRBD1. V gave up 5 bases and J gave up 8 bases; unmatched junction bases: 9. CDR1 is SGHVS, CDR2 FQNEAQ, per germline. The CDR3 sequence is 15 residues long. CDR3 DNA sequence: TGTGCCAGCAGCACCGCCGGGACAGGGGTATATGAGCAGTTCTTC. Its translation: CASSTAGTGVYEQFF.

This chain connects TRBV20-1 to TRBJ2-6, with 10 bases fitting TRBD2. With 5 bases clipped from V and 4 bases from J, the junction kept 11 bases outside the gene matches. The CDR3 sequence is 17 residues long. Looked up from germline, CDR1 is DFQATT and CDR2 is SNEGSKA (reference sequence). CDR3 DNA sequence: TGCAGTGCTGCTCCTCCTAGCGGGAGCTCCGGGGCCAACGTCCTGACTTTC. It translates to CSAAPPSGSSGANVLTF.

The chain uses TRBV6-2 or TRBV6-3 and TRBJ2-1; possibly TRBD1 for D (6 bases). Germline V CDR1 and CDR2: MNHEY, SVGEGT. The CDR3 contains 12 residues. With 5 bases removed from V and 9 bases from J, the gap between germline ends came to 11 bases. The CDR3 DNA is TGTGCCAGCAGTAACAGGGAGAGTGAGCAGTTCTTC. Its protein product is CASSNRESEQFF.

The sample holds a few counts of this clonotype. The rearrangement joins TRBV3-1 to TRBJ2-3; 12 nucleotides match TRBD2. V was clipped by 5 bases and J by 2 bases; unmatched bases: 14. CDR3 size: 19 residues. CDR1 and CDR2 (germline): LGHDT, YNNKEL (reference sequence). CDR3 bases: TGTGCCAGCAGCACGACTAGCGGGAGTAAGGGGTCTCCCACAGATACGCAGTATTTT. This translates into CASSTTSGSKGSPTDTQYF.

In this sample, this clonotype turned up a few times. The chain recombines TRBV5-1 with TRBJ2-7, with D perhaps TRBD2 (7 bases). Germline V gene data show CDR1 as SGHRS and CDR2 as YFSETQ. V lost 4 bases to trimming and J lost 6 bases, with 17 bases between them. CDR3 size: 14 residues. CDR3 in DNA: TGCGCCAGCAGCACCTCATCCGGGGGGCTCGAGCAGTACTTC. Translation gives CASSTSSGGLEQYF.

As DNA, the CDR3 is TGCGCCAGCAGCCAAGGGTGGCTAGCGGGAGCCAGGGAGGACTACGAGCAGTACTTC. As protein: CASSQGWLAGAREDYEQYF. V usage is TRBV4-3 and J usage is TRBJ2-7; 10 bases map to TRBD2. With V trimmed by 1 base and J by 3 bases, 15 bases remained unmatched. CDR1 and CDR2 (germline): LGHNA, YSLEER. The CDR3 runs 19 residues.

The rearrangement uses TRBV11-2 and TRBJ2-7; weak D call: TRBD2 (5 bases). The V end lost 1 base, the J end lost 1 base, and 20 bases lay between the germline ends. There are 18 residues in the CDR3. Germline V gene lookup returns CDR1 SGHAT and CDR2 FQNNGV. The CDR3 reads CASSLVVLAINPSYEQYF. The CDR3 DNA is TGTGCCAGCAGCTTAGTGGTTCTAGCCATTAACCCATCCTACGAGCAGTACTTC.

This clonotype was seen a handful of times. V is TRBV14 and J is TRBJ2-1, with 9 bases that match TRBD2. V trimming: 4 bases; J trimming: 6 bases; junction bases outside the gene matches: 10. The germline V gene encodes CDR1 SGHDN and CDR2 FVKESK. This CDR3 region has 16 residues. CDR3 sequence: CASSPLGAGGFNEQFF. The CDR3 DNA reads as TGTGCCAGCAGCCCCCTGGGAGCGGGAGGTTTCAATGAGCAGTTCTTC. Using reference TRBV14 and TRBJ2-1 for the parts outside the CDR3, the full variable domain is EAGVTQFPSHSVIEKGQTVTLRCDPISGHDNLYWYRRVMGKEIKFLLHFVKESKQDESGMPNNRFLAERTGGTYSTLKVQPAELEDSGVYFCASSPLGAGGFNEQFFGPGTRLTVL.

V and J are TRBV6-1 and TRBJ2-3, with 10 nucleotides matching TRBD2. Germline CDR1 and CDR2: MNHNS and SASEGT. V dropped 7 bases and J dropped 1; count of bases not matched to a gene: 14. This CDR3 has 18 amino acids. The CDR3 nucleotides read TGTGCCAGCACCCAGCGGGGGGGCGCGGGAGTGGGCACAGATACGCAGTATTTT. It codes for CASTQRGGAGVGTDTQYF.

The rearrangement links TRBV6-2 or TRBV6-3 to TRBJ2-3; unclear D gene. In germline, CDR1 is MNHEY, CDR2 SVGEGT. This CDR3 region has 16 residues. V lost 0 bases, J lost 0 bases, and 10 bases lay in between. CDR3 amino acids: CASSYSTTDSTDTQYF. CDR3 DNA: TGTGCCAGCAGTTACTCGACGACGGATAGCACAGATACGCAGTATTTT.

In its sample, this clonotype was seen a few times. This chain joins TRBV3-1 and TRBJ2-1, with D tentatively TRBD1 (6 bases). This CDR3 is built from 13 residues. Germline V gene sequence: CDR1 LGHDT, CDR2 YNNKEL (reference sequence). The V and J ends lost 4 bases and 9 bases respectively, with 13 bases between them. The CDR3: CASSPSTGTEQFF. CDR3 nucleotides: TGTGCCAGCAGCCCCTCGACAGGAACTGAGCAGTTCTTC.